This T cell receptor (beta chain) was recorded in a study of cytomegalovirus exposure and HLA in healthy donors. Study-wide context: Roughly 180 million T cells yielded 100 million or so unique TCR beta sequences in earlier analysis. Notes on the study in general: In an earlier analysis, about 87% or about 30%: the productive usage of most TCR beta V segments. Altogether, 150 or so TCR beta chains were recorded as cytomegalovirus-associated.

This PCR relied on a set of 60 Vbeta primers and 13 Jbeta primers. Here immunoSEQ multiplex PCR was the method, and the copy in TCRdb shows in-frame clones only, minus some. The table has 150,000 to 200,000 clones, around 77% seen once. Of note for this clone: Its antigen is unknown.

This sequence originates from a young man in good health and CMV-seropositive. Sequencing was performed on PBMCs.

This CDR3 reads CASHRDRNNSPLHF. Written as DNA, the CDR3 is TGTGCCAGCCATAGGGACAGAAATAATTCACCCCTCCACTTT. This chain joins TRBV6-6 and TRBJ1-6, with TRBD1 matching 7 bases. V lost 8 bases, J lost 5 bases, and 6 bases stayed unmatched. This CDR3 is 14 amino acids long. Germline V CDR1 and CDR2: MNHNY, SVGAGI (reference sequence).